This TCR beta chain was identified in a study of blood T cells in healthy people across ages. Alongside a J-beta primer mix, a sample-barcoded 5' primer served in a second PCR lasting roughly 6 to 11 cycles. TCRdb passed the 5' RACE reads through MiXCR, listing each CDR3 protein once. The table includes about 630,000 distinct CDR3 sequences, roughly 21% detected once. With 5 bases removed from V and 11 bases from J, the gap between germline ends came to 15 bases. The CDR3 has 12 amino acids. Per the germline V gene, CDR1 is MNHEY and CDR2 is SVGEGT. Input material: blood. This TCR derives from a man in his 70s in good health. This chain connects TRBV6-2 or TRBV6-3 to TRBJ1-1; D uncertain. CDR3: CASSTPPGRAFF. Here the CDR3 DNA reads TGTGCCAGCAGTACCCCTCCCGGCCGGGCTTTCTTT.